This T cell receptor (beta chain) was identified in a study of cytomegalovirus exposure and HLA in healthy donors. Study-level results: It was likely that a cluster of highly shared sequence variants was a sequencing artifact. Investigators reported more than 150 TCR beta chains as tied to cytomegalovirus. It was reported in a later analysis that an Asian-associated ancestry cluster showed fewer N-insertions than the roughly 670-donor mean. Being indistinguishable, some V segments were excluded, TRBV6-2 and TRBV6-3 among them.

This PCR relied on a set of 60 Vbeta primers and 13 Jbeta primers. This table comes from immunoSEQ multiplex PCR, and its TCRdb copy is limited to in-frame clones, with some not included. Altogether 95,000 to 130,000 clones are present, roughly 83% being singletons, with the ten largest covering over 3.5%. In germline, CDR1 is SGHTA, CDR2 FQGTGA. The CDR3 extends over 14 amino acids. V was cut by 5 bases and J by 1 base, with 11 bases left in between. Remarks on this clone: The antigen is not known.

The sequencing sample was made of PBMCs. The rearrangement joins TRBV7-3 to TRBJ1-1, with D possibly matching TRBD1 (5 bases). The receptor's source is a man aged 30 to 39 in good health and CMV-seropositive. The CDR3 sequence: CASSRHGQNTEAFF. For the CDR3, the DNA is TGTGCCAGCAGCCGGCACGGACAGAACACTGAAGCTTTCTTT.